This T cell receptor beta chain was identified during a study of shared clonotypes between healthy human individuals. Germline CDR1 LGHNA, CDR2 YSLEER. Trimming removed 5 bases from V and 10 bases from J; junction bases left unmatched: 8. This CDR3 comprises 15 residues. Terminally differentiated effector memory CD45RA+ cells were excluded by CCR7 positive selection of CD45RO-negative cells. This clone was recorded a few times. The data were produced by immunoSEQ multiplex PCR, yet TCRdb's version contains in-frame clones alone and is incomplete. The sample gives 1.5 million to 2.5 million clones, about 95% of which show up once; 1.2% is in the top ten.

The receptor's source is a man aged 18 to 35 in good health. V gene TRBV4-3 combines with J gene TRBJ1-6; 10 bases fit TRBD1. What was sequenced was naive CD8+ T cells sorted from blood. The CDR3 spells CASSNYGTGESPLHF. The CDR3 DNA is TGCGCCAGCAGCAATTACGGGACAGGGGAGTCACCCCTCCACTTT.